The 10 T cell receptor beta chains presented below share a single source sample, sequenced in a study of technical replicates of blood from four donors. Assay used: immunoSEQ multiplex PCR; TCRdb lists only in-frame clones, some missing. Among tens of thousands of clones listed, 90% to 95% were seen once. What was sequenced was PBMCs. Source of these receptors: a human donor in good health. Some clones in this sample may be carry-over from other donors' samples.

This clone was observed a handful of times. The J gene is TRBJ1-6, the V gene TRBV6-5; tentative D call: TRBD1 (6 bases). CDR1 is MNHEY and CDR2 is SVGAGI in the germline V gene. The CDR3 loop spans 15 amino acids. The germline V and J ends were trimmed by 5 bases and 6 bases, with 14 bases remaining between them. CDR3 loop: CASSLSAQGNSPLHF. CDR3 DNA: TGTGCCAGCAGTCTCTCGGCACAGGGTAATTCACCCCTCCACTTT.

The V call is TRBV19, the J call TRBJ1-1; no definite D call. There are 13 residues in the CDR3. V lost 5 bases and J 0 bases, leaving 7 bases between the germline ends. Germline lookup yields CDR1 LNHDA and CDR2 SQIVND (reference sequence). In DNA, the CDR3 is TGTGCCAGTAGTCGCTCGGTGAACACTGAAGCTTTCTTT. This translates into CASSRSVNTEAFF.

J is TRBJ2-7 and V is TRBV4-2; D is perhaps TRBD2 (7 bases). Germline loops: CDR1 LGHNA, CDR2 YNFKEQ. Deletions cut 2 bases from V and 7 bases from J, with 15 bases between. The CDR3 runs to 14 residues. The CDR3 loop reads CASSQQTSTGEQYF. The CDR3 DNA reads TGTGCCAGCAGCCAACAGACTAGCACAGGGGAGCAGTACTTC.

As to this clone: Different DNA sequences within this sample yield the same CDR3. The CDR3 nucleotides are TGTGCCAGCAGCCTCGGGCAGGGCCACTCCTACGAGCAGTACTTC. Protein product: CASSLGQGHSYEQYF. V gene TRBV11-2 combines with J gene TRBJ2-7, with D tentatively TRBD1 (5 bases). Germline V CDR1 and CDR2: SGHAT, FQNNGV. V lost 5 bases, J lost 0 bases, and 14 bases lay in between. This CDR3 comprises 15 residues.

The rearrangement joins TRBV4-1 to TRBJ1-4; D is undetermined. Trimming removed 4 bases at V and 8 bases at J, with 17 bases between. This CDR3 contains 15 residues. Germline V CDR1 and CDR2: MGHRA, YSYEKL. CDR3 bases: TGCGCCAGCAGCCTCTCTGGCGGGGTTTTAGAAAAACTGTTTTTT. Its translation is CASSLSGGVLEKLFF.

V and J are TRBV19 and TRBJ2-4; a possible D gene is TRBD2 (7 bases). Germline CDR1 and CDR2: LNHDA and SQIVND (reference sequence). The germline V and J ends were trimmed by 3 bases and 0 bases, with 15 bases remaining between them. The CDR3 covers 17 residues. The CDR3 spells CASSMGRGLLAKNIQYF. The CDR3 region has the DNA TGTGCCAGTAGTATGGGGCGGGGGCTGCTAGCCAAAAACATTCAGTACTTC.

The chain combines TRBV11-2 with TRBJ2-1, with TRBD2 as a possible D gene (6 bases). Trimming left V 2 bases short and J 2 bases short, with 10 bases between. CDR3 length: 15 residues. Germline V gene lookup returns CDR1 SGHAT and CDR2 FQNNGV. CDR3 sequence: CASSLSGSPYNEQFF. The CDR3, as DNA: TGTGCCAGCAGCTTATCCGGGAGCCCCTACAATGAGCAGTTCTTC.

As DNA, the CDR3 is TGTGCCAGCAGCTCTGTGACAGGGCTCTCCTACGAGCAGTACTTC. Translated, it gives CASSSVTGLSYEQYF. The chain recombines TRBV7-9 with TRBJ2-7; 7 bases are shared with TRBD1. This CDR3 comprises 15 residues. The trim removed 4 bases at V and 0 bases at J, leaving 6 bases unmatched. Germline assignment: CDR1 SEHNR and CDR2 FQNEAQ (reference sequence). Full variable domain (rest looked up from reference TRBV7-9 and TRBJ2-7): DTGVSQNPRHKITKRGQNVTFRCDPISEHNRLYWYRQTLGQGPEFLTYFQNEAQLEKSRLLSDRFSAERPKGSFSTLEIQRTEQGDSAMYLCASSSVTGLSYEQYFGPGTRLTVT.

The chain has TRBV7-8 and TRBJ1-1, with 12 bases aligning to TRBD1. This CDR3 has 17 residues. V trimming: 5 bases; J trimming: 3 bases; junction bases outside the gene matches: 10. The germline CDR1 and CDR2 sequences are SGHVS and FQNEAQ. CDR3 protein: CASSARDRGLGDTEAFF. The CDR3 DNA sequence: TGTGCCAGCAGCGCAAGGGACAGGGGGCTAGGGGACACTGAAGCTTTCTTT.

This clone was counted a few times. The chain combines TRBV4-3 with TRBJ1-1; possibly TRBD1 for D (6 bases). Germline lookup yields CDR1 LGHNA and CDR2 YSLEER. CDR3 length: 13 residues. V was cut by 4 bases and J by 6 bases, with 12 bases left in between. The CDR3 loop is CASSRSRGSEAFF. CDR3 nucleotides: TGCGCCAGCAGCCGGAGCAGGGGATCTGAAGCTTTCTTT.